The 26 T cell receptor beta chains listed next were all sequenced from one sample in a study of Graves' ophthalmopathy and Graves' hyperthyroidism (dated by TCRdb to about 2018). Sequencing used an Illumina HiSeq 2000. TCR beta CDR3 regions were amplified from RNA transcripts for repertoire sequencing. HTBI primers and the Qiagen OneStep RT-PCR kit were used in a first-round RT-PCR, which was followed by a second-round multiplex PCR, size selection and purification. Starting from the raw public reads, TCRdb applied fastp trimming at Q25, assembled clones with MiXCR and retained in-frame beta chains. Rows merge per CDR3 protein into single entries with the most common DNA and genes. In this sample the table shows 200,000 to 250,000 distinct CDR3 sequences, 20% to 25% of which occur a single time. Of the sample, roughly 39% is held by the ten largest clones. Sequenced input: peripheral blood. The receptors were sampled from a woman aged 45-65 years with Graves' ophthalmopathy. Donor details come from another sample of the same person, matched by shared clones.

This clonotype was detected many times. V and J are TRBV6-1 and TRBJ2-7; D remains ambiguous. Trimming pared 5 bases from V and 3 bases from J, leaving 11 bases between. The length of the CDR3 is 13 residues. From germline, CDR1 is MNHNS and CDR2 SASEGT. The CDR3: CASSKPNSYEQYF. As DNA, the CDR3 is TGTGCCAGCAGTAAACCGAACAGCTACGAGCAGTACTTC.

This clonotype has ten or more counts. The chain couples TRBV7-9 to TRBJ2-5; TRBD2 agrees at 7 bases. CDR1 and CDR2 from the germline V gene are SEHNR and FQNEAQ (reference sequence). The CDR3 totals 12 residues. The junction had 4 bases not matched to a gene; V was cut back by 7 bases and J by 5 bases. The CDR3 reads CASKVGGETQYF. CDR3 nucleotides: TGTGCCAGCAAGGTCGGGGGGGAGACCCAGTACTTC.

This clonotype has ten or more counts. A much larger clone lies one base from this, so it may be a read error. This chain uses TRBV12-3 or TRBV12-4 with TRBJ1-1; no clear D. The CDR3 totals 14 residues. CDR3 amino acids: CANSSGFRGTEAFF. Here the CDR3 DNA reads TGTGCCAACAGTTCGGGCTTCCGCGGGACTGAAGCTTTCTTT.

This clonotype appeared many times. The gene calls are TRBV5-1 and TRBJ1-1, with 8 bases matching TRBD1. Germline V lookup: CDR1 SGHRS, CDR2 YFSETQ. This CDR3 comprises 14 residues. V dropped 1 base and J dropped 6; count of bases not matched to a gene: 5. Written as DNA, the CDR3 is TGCGCCAGCAGCTTGAGGCAGGGGGCCCCTGAAGCTTTCTTT. Protein sequence: CASSLRQGAPEAFF.

For this clonotype: This may come from a read error, since a much larger clone is one base off. The chain combines TRBV12-3 or TRBV12-4 with TRBJ1-2, with D uncertain. Trimming took off 6 bases at V and 7 bases at J, with 9 bases between the two ends. The CDR3 consists of 11 residues. The DNA of the CDR3 is TGTGCCAGCAGCTCTCTGGGTGGCTACACCTTC. This codes for CASSSLGGYTF.

At least ten counts were recorded for this clonotype. The chain recombines TRBV9 with TRBJ2-2, with 10 positions matching TRBD1. CDR3 length: 16 amino acids. Trimming took 0 bases from V and 9 from J; bases not matched to a gene: 8. Germline V gene data show CDR1 as SGDLS and CDR2 as YYNGEE. DNA of the CDR3: TGTGCCAGCAGCGTAGAACCGGGACAGGGGTTGCGGGAGCTGTTTTTT. Translated, it gives CASSVEPGQGLRELFF. The whole variable domain, filled in from reference TRBV9 and TRBJ2-2, reads DSGVTQTPKHLITATGQRVTLRCSPRSGDLSVYWYQQSLDQGLQFLIQYYNGEERAKGNILERFSAQQFPDLHSELNLSSLELGDSALYFCASSVEPGQGLRELFFGEGSRLTVL.

CDR3 protein: CASSPGRGGNTEAFF. Written as DNA, the CDR3 is TGTGCCAGCTCACCAGGACGGGGGGGGAACACTGAAGCTTTCTTT. This rearrangement joins TRBV18 to TRBJ1-1; the D gene is possibly TRBD1 (5 bases). CDR1 is KGHSH, CDR2 LQKENI, per germline. CDR3 length: 15 amino acids. V lost 2 bases, J lost 1 base, and 11 bases lay in between.

The table lists this clonotype with many counts. The rearrangement joins TRBV6-2 or TRBV6-3 to TRBJ1-5; no definite D call. Trimming took 0 bases from V and 6 from J, leaving 24 bases between them. Germline CDR1 MNHEY, CDR2 SVGEGT. There are 19 residues in the CDR3. Here the CDR3 DNA reads TGTGCCAGCAGTTACTCCACCTATACAACCGGAGGTTTTGCTCAGCCCCAGCATTTT. This translates into CASSYSTYTTGGFAQPQHF.

This clonotype was seen only a few times. The V and J genes are TRBV20-1 and TRBJ2-2, with 11 bases matching TRBD2. The CDR3 consists of 16 residues. Unmatched junction bases numbered 11, after V lost 5 bases and J lost 6 bases. CDR1 is DFQATT and CDR2 is SNEGSKA in the germline V gene (reference sequence). CDR3 sequence reads: CSALSLAGVIAGELFF. The CDR3, as DNA: TGCAGTGCTCTATCACTAGCGGGAGTTATCGCCGGGGAGCTGTTTTTT.

This rearrangement joins TRBV5-5 to TRBJ2-7; D might be TRBD1 or TRBD2, each matching 5 bases. Germline CDR1 is SGHKS and CDR2 is YYEKEE (reference sequence). V lost 4 bases and J lost 8, with 22 bases in between. There are 15 residues in the CDR3. This CDR3 reads CASSADWGPSIQQYF. CDR3 DNA: TGTGCCAGCAGCGCGGACTGGGGACCGTCGATCCAGCAGTACTTC.

A single count supports this clonotype. The rearrangement uses TRBV15 and TRBJ1-5; possibly TRBD1 for D (5 bases). Trimming took 2 bases from V and 9 from J, leaving 11 bases between them. Germline V gives CDR1 LNHNV, CDR2 YYDKDF (reference sequence). The CDR3 contains 13 residues. CDR3 sequence: CATSRFRAWPQHF. The CDR3 DNA reads TGTGCCACCAGCAGATTCAGGGCTTGGCCCCAGCATTTT.

This clonotype was recorded at least ten times. The chain carries TRBV27 and TRBJ1-1; D might be TRBD1 (5 bases). The V and J ends lost 3 bases and 4 bases respectively, with 15 bases between them. Germline V gives CDR1 MNHEY, CDR2 SMNVEV (reference sequence). The CDR3 contains 15 residues. The CDR3 sequence is CASSFQGVGRTEAFF. The CDR3 DNA is TGTGCCAGCAGTTTCCAAGGGGTGGGACGCACTGAAGCTTTCTTT.

The chain recombines TRBV5-1 with TRBJ2-7; D not resolved. Trimming removed 7 bases at V and 2 bases at J, with 13 bases between. CDR1 is SGHRS, CDR2 YFSETQ, per germline. This CDR3 spans 13 amino acids. CDR3 amino acids: CASRLFATYEQYF. The CDR3 DNA is TGCGCCAGCCGTCTCTTTGCGACCTACGAGCAGTACTTC.

This clonotype has at least ten counts. The chain links TRBV19 to TRBJ1-2; D gene unclear. CDR1 and CDR2 (germline): LNHDA, SQIVND (reference sequence). The germline V and J ends were trimmed by 3 bases and 8 bases, with 16 bases remaining between them. The CDR3 has 14 amino acids. CDR3 protein: CASSISPSPRGYTF. DNA for the CDR3: TGTGCCAGTAGTATTAGCCCGTCCCCAAGGGGCTACACCTTC.

This clonotype was seen repeatedly, ten times or more. The V gene is TRBV28, the J gene TRBJ1-1; the match to TRBD1 covers 7 bases. This CDR3 spans 12 amino acids. Germline-derived CDR1 and CDR2 are MDHEN and SYDVKM. V lost 5 bases and J lost 10; bases outside the gene matches: 7. CDR3 sequence reads: CASSLNTGAAFF. In nucleotides, the CDR3 is TGTGCCAGCAGTCTCAATACAGGGGCAGCTTTCTTT. Full variable domain (missing parts from reference TRBV28 and TRBJ1-1): DVKVTQSSRYLVKRTGEKVFLECVQDMDHENMFWYRQDPGLGLRLIYFSYDVKMKEKGDIPEGYSVSREKKERFSLILESASTNQTSMYLCASSLNTGAAFFGQGTRLTVV.

This clonotype has ten or more counts. A clone one base away is much larger, so this may be a read error. V is TRBV15 and J is TRBJ1-5; D gene ambiguous. The CDR3 has 13 residues. Germline V lookup: CDR1 LNHNV, CDR2 YYDKDF (reference sequence). CDR3 sequence: CAASSTGNQPQHF. Written as DNA, the CDR3 is TGTGCCGCCAGCTCTACCGGCAATCAGCCCCAGCATTTT.

The V and J genes are TRBV6-5 and TRBJ2-7; no clear D gene. This CDR3 has 14 residues. Germline V gene data show CDR1 as MNHEY and CDR2 as SVGAGI. The V and J ends lost 2 bases and 3 bases respectively, with 11 bases between them. The CDR3 DNA reads TGTGCCAGCAGTTACGGCAGGACGTTCTACGAGCAGTACTTC. It codes for CASSYGRTFYEQYF.

Ten or more counts support this clonotype. V usage is TRBV12-5 and J usage is TRBJ1-2; tentative D call: TRBD1 (6 bases). CDR3 length: 14 amino acids. Germline V gene data show CDR1 as LGHNT and CDR2 as FRNRAP. Trimming pared 2 bases from V and 6 bases from J, leaving 13 bases between. The CDR3 reads CASGLTGILNGYTF. The DNA of the CDR3 is TGTGCTAGTGGTTTGACAGGGATCTTAAATGGCTACACCTTC. The full variable domain, with the rest looked up from reference TRBV12-5 and TRBJ1-2, is DARVTQTPRHKVTEMGQEVTMRCQPILGHNTVFWYRQTMMQGLELLAYFRNRAPLDDSGMPKDRFSAEMPDATLATLKIQPSEPRDSAVYFCASGLTGILNGYTFGSGTRLTVV.

This sequence joins TRBV12-3 or TRBV12-4 and TRBJ1-1; D may be TRBD1 (6 bases). There are 15 residues in the CDR3. V gave up 6 bases and J gave up 5 bases, with 19 bases separating them. As DNA, the CDR3 is TGTGCCAGCAGCCGTGGGGGGGGGCGTGGGACTGAAGCTTTCTTT. It is translated as CASSRGGGRGTEAFF.

CDR3 sequence reads: CASNSPGSSGNTIYF. DNA for the CDR3: TGTGCCAGTAATAGCCCCGGGAGCTCTGGAAACACCATATATTTT. The rearrangement joins TRBV19 to TRBJ1-3; D is undetermined. CDR3 length equals 15 residues. Germline lookup yields CDR1 LNHDA and CDR2 SQIVND (reference sequence). Trimming took 7 bases from V and 0 from J, leaving 13 bases between them.

With respect to this clonotype: This may be a read error, as it is one base from a much larger clone. The rearrangement links TRBV4-2 to TRBJ2-2; 10 positions match TRBD2. CDR1 is LGHNA and CDR2 is YNFKEQ in the germline V gene. The length of the CDR3 is 17 residues. CDR3 sequence reads: CASSQIESGRAFGELVF. CDR3 DNA sequence: TGTGCCAGCAGCCAGATAGAAAGCGGGAGGGCCTTCGGGGAGCTGGTTTTT.

This clonotype was seen repeatedly, ten times or more. The CDR3 reads CASSVMVTTEAFF. The CDR3 nucleotides read TGTGCCAGCAGCGTGATGGTTACCACTGAAGCTTTCTTT. This sequence joins TRBV9 and TRBJ1-1, with no clear D. V dropped 2 bases and J dropped 4 bases, with 9 bases sitting between them. CDR1 and CDR2 (germline): SGDLS, YYNGEE. The CDR3 covers 13 residues.

This clonotype was counted many times. The chain links TRBV20-1 to TRBJ1-1; D uncertain. From germline, CDR1 is DFQATT and CDR2 SNEGSKA (reference sequence). V shed 2 bases and J shed 1 base, with 11 bases lying between them. This CDR3 has 14 amino acids. CDR3 bases: TGCAGTGCTAGATTAAGGCTAGGGAACACTGAAGCTTTCTTT. Translated: CSARLRLGNTEAFF.

At least ten counts were recorded for this clonotype. The chain links TRBV7-9 to TRBJ1-2; D gene uncertain. The germline V gene encodes CDR1 SEHNR and CDR2 FQNEAQ (reference sequence). Trimming pared 5 bases from V and 4 bases from J, leaving 14 bases between. The CDR3 length is 14 residues. This CDR3 is CASSPPTATYGYTF. CDR3 bases: TGTGCCAGCAGCCCCCCCACCGCCACCTATGGCTACACCTTC. Looking up the rest from reference TRBV7-9 and TRBJ1-2 gives the full variable domain: DTGVSQNPRHKITKRGQNVTFRCDPISEHNRLYWYRQTLGQGPEFLTYFQNEAQLEKSRLLSDRFSAERPKGSFSTLEIQRTEQGDSAMYLCASSPPTATYGYTFGSGTRLTVV.

With regard to this clonotype: Given a much more abundant clone one base away, this may be a read error. The chain combines TRBV9 with TRBJ1-1; D is uncertain. The CDR3 is 14 residues long. Per the germline V gene, CDR1 is SGDLS and CDR2 is YYNGEE. The CDR3: CTSSPGGSRTEAFF. CDR3 in DNA: TGTACCAGCAGCCCGGGTGGTTCCAGGACTGAAGCTTTCTTT.

This clonotype was seen many times. The V call is TRBV28, the J call TRBJ2-7; D gene ambiguous. The length of the CDR3 is 15 residues. Trimming shortened V by 5 bases and J by 2 bases, and 16 bases separated the two germline ends. Germline loops: CDR1 MDHEN, CDR2 SYDVKM. CDR3 nucleotide sequence: TGTGCCAGCAGTCCCTCAGGCAGGCCACCCTACGAGCAGTACTTC. It encodes CASSPSGRPPYEQYF.